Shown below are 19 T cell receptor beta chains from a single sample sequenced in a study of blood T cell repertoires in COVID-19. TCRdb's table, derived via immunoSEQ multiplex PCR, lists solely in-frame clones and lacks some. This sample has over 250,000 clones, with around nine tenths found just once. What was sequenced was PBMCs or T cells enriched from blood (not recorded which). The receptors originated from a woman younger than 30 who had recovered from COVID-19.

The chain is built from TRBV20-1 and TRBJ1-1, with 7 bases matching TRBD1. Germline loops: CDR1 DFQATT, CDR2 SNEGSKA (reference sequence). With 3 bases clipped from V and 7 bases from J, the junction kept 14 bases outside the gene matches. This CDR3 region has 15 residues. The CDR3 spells CSASGERGLSYEAFF. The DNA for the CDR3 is TGCAGTGCTAGTGGCGAGAGGGGGCTATCGTATGAAGCTTTCTTT.

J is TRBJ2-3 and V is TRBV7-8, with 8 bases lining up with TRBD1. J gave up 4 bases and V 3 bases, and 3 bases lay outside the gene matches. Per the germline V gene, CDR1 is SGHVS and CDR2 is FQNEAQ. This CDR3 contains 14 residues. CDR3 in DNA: TGTGCCAGCAGCTTTGACAGGGGCCCAGATACGCAGTATTTT. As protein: CASSFDRGPDTQYF.

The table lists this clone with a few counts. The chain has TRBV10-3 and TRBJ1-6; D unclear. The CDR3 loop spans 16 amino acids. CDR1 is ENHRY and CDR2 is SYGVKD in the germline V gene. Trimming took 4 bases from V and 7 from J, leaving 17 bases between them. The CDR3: CAISVTRQLGNSPLHF. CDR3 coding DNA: TGTGCCATCAGTGTGACAAGGCAGCTCGGCAATTCACCCCTCCACTTT.

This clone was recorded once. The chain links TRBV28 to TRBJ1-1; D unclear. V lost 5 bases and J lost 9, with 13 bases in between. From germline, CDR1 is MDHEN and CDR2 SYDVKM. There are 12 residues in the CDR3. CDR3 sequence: CASSSFGRKAFF. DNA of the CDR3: TGTGCCAGCAGTAGTTTTGGTAGAAAAGCTTTCTTT. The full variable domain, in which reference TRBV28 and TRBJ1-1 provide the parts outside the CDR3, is DVKVTQSSRYLVKRTGEKVFLECVQDMDHENMFWYRQDPGLGLRLIYFSYDVKMKEKGDIPEGYSVSREKKERFSLILESASTNQTSMYLCASSSFGRKAFFGQGTRLTVV.

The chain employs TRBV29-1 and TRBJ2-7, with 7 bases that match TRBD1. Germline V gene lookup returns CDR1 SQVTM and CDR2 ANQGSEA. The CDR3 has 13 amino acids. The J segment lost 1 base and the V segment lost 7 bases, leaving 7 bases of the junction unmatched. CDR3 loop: CSATGQTSYEQYF. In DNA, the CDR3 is TGCAGCGCTACGGGACAGACTTCCTACGAGCAGTACTTC.

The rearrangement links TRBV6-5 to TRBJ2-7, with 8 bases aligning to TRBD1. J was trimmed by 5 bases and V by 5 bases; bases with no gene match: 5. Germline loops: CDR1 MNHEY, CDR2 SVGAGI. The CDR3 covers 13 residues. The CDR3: CASSRDRSHEQYF. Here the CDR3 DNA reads TGTGCCAGCAGTCGGGACAGGTCCCACGAGCAGTACTTC.

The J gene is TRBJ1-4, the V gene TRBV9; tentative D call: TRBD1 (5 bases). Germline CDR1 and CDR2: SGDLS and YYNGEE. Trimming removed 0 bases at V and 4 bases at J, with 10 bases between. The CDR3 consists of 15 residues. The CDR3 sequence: CASSVGGAYNEKLFF. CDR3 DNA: TGTGCCAGCAGCGTAGGTGGGGCCTATAATGAAAAACTGTTTTTT.

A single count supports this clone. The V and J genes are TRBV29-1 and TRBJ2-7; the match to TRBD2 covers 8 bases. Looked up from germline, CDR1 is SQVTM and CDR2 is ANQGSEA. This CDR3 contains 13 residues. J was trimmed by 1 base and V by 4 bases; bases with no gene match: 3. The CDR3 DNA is TGCAGCGTTGGGTTAGCGGGGTCCTACGAGCAGTACTTC. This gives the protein CSVGLAGSYEQYF.

CDR3 region: CASSYSLAGGRETQYF. The CDR3 DNA reads TGTGCCAGCAGTTACTCCCTAGCGGGGGGGAGGGAGACCCAGTACTTC. The V gene is TRBV6-2 or TRBV6-3, the J gene TRBJ2-5; 12 positions agree with TRBD2. With V trimmed by 0 bases and J by 5 bases, 4 bases remained unmatched. The CDR3 runs 16 residues. The germline gives CDR1 MNHEY, CDR2 SVGEGT.

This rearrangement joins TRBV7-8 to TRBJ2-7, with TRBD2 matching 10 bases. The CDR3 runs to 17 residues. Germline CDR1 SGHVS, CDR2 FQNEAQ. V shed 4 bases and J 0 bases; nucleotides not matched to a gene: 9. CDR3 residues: CASSWGGLAGASYEQYF. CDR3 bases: TGTGCCAGCAGCTGGGGGGGTCTAGCGGGAGCCTCCTACGAGCAGTACTTC.

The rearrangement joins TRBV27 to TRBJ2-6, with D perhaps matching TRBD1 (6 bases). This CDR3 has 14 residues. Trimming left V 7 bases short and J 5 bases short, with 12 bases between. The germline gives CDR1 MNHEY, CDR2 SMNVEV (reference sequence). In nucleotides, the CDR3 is TGTGCCAGCAAAGAAGGGGGTTGGGCCAACGTCCTGACTTTC. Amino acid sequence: CASKEGGWANVLTF.

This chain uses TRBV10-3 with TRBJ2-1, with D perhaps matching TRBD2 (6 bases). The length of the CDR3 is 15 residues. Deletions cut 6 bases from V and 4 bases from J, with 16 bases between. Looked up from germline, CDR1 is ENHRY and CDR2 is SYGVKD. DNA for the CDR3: TGTGCCATCAGAAGAGGGAGTAGCGGTTACAATGAGCAGTTCTTC. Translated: CAIRRGSSGYNEQFF.

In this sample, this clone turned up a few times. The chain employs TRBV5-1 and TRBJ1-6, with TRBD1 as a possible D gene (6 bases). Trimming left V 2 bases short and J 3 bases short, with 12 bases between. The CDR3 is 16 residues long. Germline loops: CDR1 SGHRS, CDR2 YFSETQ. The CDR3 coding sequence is TGCGCCAGCAGCTTTGGGGGCGGGAGCTATAATTCACCCCTCCACTTT. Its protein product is CASSFGGGSYNSPLHF. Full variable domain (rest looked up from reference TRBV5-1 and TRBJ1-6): KAGVTQTPRYLIKTRGQQVTLSCSPISGHRSVSWYQQTPGQGLQFLFEYFSETQRNKGNFPGRFSGRQFSNSRSEMNVSTLELGDSALYLCASSFGGGSYNSPLHFGNGTRLTVT.

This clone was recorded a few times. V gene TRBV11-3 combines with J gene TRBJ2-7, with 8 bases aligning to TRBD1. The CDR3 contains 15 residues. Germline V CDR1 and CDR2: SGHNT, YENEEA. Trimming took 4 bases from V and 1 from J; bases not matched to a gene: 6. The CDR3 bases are TGTGCCAGCAGCTCCCGGACAGGGACTTCCTACGAGCAGTACTTC. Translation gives CASSSRTGTSYEQYF. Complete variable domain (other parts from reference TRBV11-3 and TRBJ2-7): EAGVVQSPRYKIIEKKQPVAFWCNPISGHNTLYWYLQNLGQGPELLIRYENEEAVDDSQLPKDRFSAERLKGVDSTLKIQPAELGDSAVYLCASSSRTGTSYEQYFGPGTRLTVT.

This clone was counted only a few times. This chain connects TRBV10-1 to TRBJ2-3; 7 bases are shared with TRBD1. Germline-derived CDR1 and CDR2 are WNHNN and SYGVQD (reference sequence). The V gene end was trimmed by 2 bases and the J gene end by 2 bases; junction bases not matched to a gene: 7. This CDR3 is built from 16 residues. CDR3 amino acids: CASSETGTEITDTQYF. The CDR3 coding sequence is TGCGCCAGCAGTGAGACGGGGACAGAAATCACAGATACGCAGTATTTT.

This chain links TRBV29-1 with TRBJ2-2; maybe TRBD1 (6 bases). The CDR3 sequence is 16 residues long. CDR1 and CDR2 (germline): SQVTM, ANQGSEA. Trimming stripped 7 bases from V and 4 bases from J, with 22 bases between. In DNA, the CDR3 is TGCAGCGCTATAGGGGCAGGACAGAGATTCACCGGGGAGCTGTTTTTT. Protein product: CSAIGAGQRFTGELFF.

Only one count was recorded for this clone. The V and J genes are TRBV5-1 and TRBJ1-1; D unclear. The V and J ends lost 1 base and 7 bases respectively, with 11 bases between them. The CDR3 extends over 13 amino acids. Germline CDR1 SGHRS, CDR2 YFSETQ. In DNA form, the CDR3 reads TGCGCCAGCAGCTTGTCCCGGGGAAATGAAGCTTTCTTT. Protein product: CASSLSRGNEAFF.

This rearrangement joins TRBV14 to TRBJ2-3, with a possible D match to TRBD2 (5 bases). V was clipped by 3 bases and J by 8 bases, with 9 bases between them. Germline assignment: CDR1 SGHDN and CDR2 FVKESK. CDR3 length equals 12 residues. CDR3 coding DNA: TGTGCCAGCAGCCACGCGGGTGGTACGCAGTATTTT. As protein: CASSHAGGTQYF.

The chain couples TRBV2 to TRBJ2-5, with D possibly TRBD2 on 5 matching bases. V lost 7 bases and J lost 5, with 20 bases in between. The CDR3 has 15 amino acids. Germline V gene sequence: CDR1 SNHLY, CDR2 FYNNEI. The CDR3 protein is CASIWGFGVSETQYF. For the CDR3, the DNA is TGTGCCAGCATTTGGGGTTTCGGGGTTTCGGAGACCCAGTACTTC.